This section outlines one TCR beta chain sequence together with its context. Its cognate antigen is unknown. The CDR3 totals 11 residues. Trimming cost V 6 bases and J 13 bases, with 12 bases left between them. This specimen belongs to a study of T-cell reconstitution after alpha-beta-depleted transplantation in children. Study-wide results and limits: There were reportedly several hundred expanded graft clones from which alpha-beta T cells came about two months after transplant. T-cell counts and diversity at one year following transplant were attributed mainly to newly produced T cells.

The authors prepared the TCRbeta library with unique molecular identifiers. TCRdb re-analysed the PCR reads in MiXCR, keeping a single row per CDR3 protein. This sample has about 58,000 distinct CDR3 sequences; roughly 45% occur once, and the top ten carry roughly 98%. The chain links TRBV12-3 or TRBV12-4 to TRBJ1-4; D gene ambiguous. This TCR came from a male patient aged 10 to 17 who had a stem cell transplant for acute lymphoblastic leukemia, so the T cells may come from the graft donor. Source: PBMCs, mostly from graft donor cells, taken 360 days after TCRalphabeta/CD19-depleted stem cell transplant. Written as DNA, the CDR3 is TGTGCCAGCAGAAACGGAGCACGACTGTTTTTT. Its protein product is CASRNGARLFF.